This T cell receptor (beta chain) was retrieved from a study of blood T cell repertoires in COVID-19. About the research overall: Italy, Spain and the United States were the sources of the convalescent and acute COVID-19 samples.

The CDR3 length is 15 residues. J was trimmed by 8 bases and V by 3 bases; bases with no gene match: 8. Germline V CDR1 and CDR2: MNHNS, SASEGT. Sequenced by immunoSEQ multiplex PCR; TCRdb stores in-frame clones only, minus some. The profile shows 470,000 or so clones, about 89% of them singletons. The receptor was derived from a woman aged 25 to 39 with acute or convalescent COVID-19. The sequencing input was peripheral blood. The J gene is TRBJ2-1, the V gene TRBV6-1; 9 bases agree with TRBD1. The CDR3 loop reads CASSDMGQGVDEQFF. CDR3 DNA sequence: TGTGCCAGCAGTGACATGGGACAGGGCGTGGATGAGCAGTTCTTC.